This TCR beta chain was sequenced during a study of blood T cell repertoires in COVID-19. Study as a whole: Samples came from the United States, Italy and Spain, spanning acute and convalescent COVID-19. Nucleic acid was either cDNA or gDNA, and it came from T cells, B-cell-depleted T cells, or PBMCs.

Original data processing: Researchers report that nucleated cell counts were estimated from reference gene primer amplification. Sequencing was performed with immunoSEQ multiplex PCR; in TCRdb, only in-frame clones are kept and a portion is missing. V and J calls and clone size are copied from that table; D and trimming were computed from the DNA. The data show almost 200,000 clones, 85% to 90% seen once. Per the germline V gene, CDR1 is KGHSH and CDR2 is LQKENI. CDR3 length: 15 residues. Trimming cost V 4 bases and J 0 bases, with 10 bases left between them. Sequenced sample: peripheral blood. The receptor's source is a woman aged 70-85 years with acute or convalescent COVID-19. The chain carries TRBV18 and TRBJ1-3; D gene ambiguous. CDR3 bases: TGTGCCAGCTCACGCTCCGAGGCCTCTGGAAACACCATATATTTT. It yields the protein CASSRSEASGNTIYF.